These 16 T cell receptor beta chains originate from one sample sequenced in a study of cytomegalovirus exposure and HLA in healthy donors. The study ran its PCR with 60 Vbeta and 13 Jbeta primers. Profiling relied on immunoSEQ multiplex PCR, and the TCRdb table lists in-frame clones only, not all of them. This sample has 110,000 to 150,000 clones, with 9.7% found just once. Sequencing used PBMCs. These receptors were taken from a man in his fifties in good health and CMV-seronegative.

This clone was seen more than once but under ten times. The chain joins TRBV11-3 to TRBJ2-1, with a possible D match to TRBD1 (6 bases). This CDR3 has 16 residues. Per germline, CDR1 SGHNT and CDR2 YENEEA. V was pared by 4 bases and J by 2 bases, with 15 bases between. This CDR3 reads CASSSTTGLPYNEQFF. The CDR3 DNA follows: TGTGCCAGCAGCTCAACTACAGGGTTACCCTACAATGAGCAGTTCTTC.

The sample holds a few counts of this clone. The CDR3 DNA follows: TGTGCCAGCAGTTTTCAGACTAGCGGGAGTTTAGACAATGAGCAGTTCTTC. It translates to CASSFQTSGSLDNEQFF. V usage is TRBV7-9 and J usage is TRBJ2-1, with TRBD2 identical over 12 bases. Unmatched junction bases numbered 11, after V lost 6 bases and J lost 5 bases. Per the germline V gene, CDR1 is SEHNR and CDR2 is FQNEAQ (reference sequence). This CDR3 has 17 residues.

This clone was detected a few times. The CDR3 spells CASTSQGLNEKLFF. DNA of the CDR3: TGCGCCAGCACCTCTCAGGGGCTGAATGAAAAACTGTTTTTT. The V and J genes are TRBV5-1 and TRBJ1-4; possibly TRBD1 for D (6 bases). Germline V gene sequence: CDR1 SGHRS, CDR2 YFSETQ. This CDR3 has 14 residues. The V end lost 6 bases, the J end lost 5 bases, and 14 bases lay between the germline ends.

This clone was detected only a few times. The chain carries TRBV2 and TRBJ2-5; D is perhaps TRBD1 (6 bases). Trimming took 7 bases from V and 4 from J, leaving 16 bases between them. The germline CDR1 and CDR2 sequences are SNHLY and FYNNEI. This CDR3 region has 14 residues. The chain's CDR3 is CASTRAGVGETQYF. In DNA, the CDR3 is TGTGCCAGCACTCGCGCAGGGGTTGGAGAGACCCAGTACTTC.

The chain combines TRBV6-1 with TRBJ2-7; 7 nucleotides match TRBD1. There are 12 residues in the CDR3. The junction had 4 bases not matched to a gene; V was cut back by 8 bases and J by 3 bases. Germline assignment: CDR1 MNHNS and CDR2 SASEGT. The CDR3 nucleotides are TGTGCCAGCGGGGGACAGAACTACGAGCAGTACTTC. Its protein product is CASGGQNYEQYF.

This clone was picked up a small number of times. V is TRBV19 and J is TRBJ1-4; D is ambiguous. The CDR3 loop spans 15 amino acids. Germline CDR1 LNHDA, CDR2 SQIVND (reference sequence). The V end lost 5 bases, the J end lost 0 bases, and 10 bases lay between the germline ends. The CDR3 bases are TGTGCCAGTAGTCCCGGGAAGGCAACTAATGAAAAACTGTTTTTT. It translates to CASSPGKATNEKLFF.

This clone was seen more than once but under ten times. V is TRBV30 and J is TRBJ2-7, with a tentative D call TRBD1 (6 bases). In germline, CDR1 is GTSNPN, CDR2 SVGIG (reference sequence). Trimming removed 3 bases from V and 0 bases from J, with 6 bases in between. This CDR3 is 12 amino acids long. The CDR3 DNA follows: TGTGCCTGGAGACAGGGCTCCTACGAGCAGTACTTC. It specifies CAWRQGSYEQYF.

This clone was recorded a few times. The gene calls are TRBV18 and TRBJ1-5; 8 bases line up with TRBD1. The V gene end was trimmed by 6 bases and the J gene end by 5 bases; junction bases not matched to a gene: 3. There are 13 residues in the CDR3. Looked up from germline, CDR1 is KGHSH and CDR2 is LQKENI. CDR3 in DNA: TGTGCCAGCTCCGACAGGGGTGATCAGCCCCAGCATTTT. This codes for CASSDRGDQPQHF.

This clone was observed a few times. The chain uses TRBV5-8 and TRBJ1-5, with 9 bases aligning to TRBD1. The trim removed 6 bases at V and 1 base at J, leaving 11 bases unmatched. This CDR3 is built from 17 residues. Germline assignment: CDR1 SGHTS and CDR2 YDEGEE. The CDR3 DNA follows: TGTGCCAGCACCCTGGCGGGACAGGGTAGGAGCAATCAGCCCCAGCATTTT. Amino acid sequence: CASTLAGQGRSNQPQHF.

The chain joins TRBV14 to TRBJ1-2, with D tentatively TRBD1 (6 bases). V was shortened by 3 bases and J by 8 bases, with 19 bases between the two germline ends. Germline lookup yields CDR1 SGHDN and CDR2 FVKESK. The CDR3 has 15 amino acids. The CDR3 spells CASSQATGAGAGYTF. CDR3 nucleotide sequence: TGTGCCAGCAGCCAGGCGACAGGAGCCGGGGCGGGCTACACCTTC.

The sample holds a few counts of this clone. This chain connects TRBV19 to TRBJ2-5; 8 bases line up with TRBD1. There are 17 residues in the CDR3. The V segment lost 0 bases and the J segment 5 bases; nucleotides outside the gene matches: 11. From germline, CDR1 is LNHDA and CDR2 SQIVND (reference sequence). CDR3 DNA sequence: TGTGCCAGTAGTATAGACCTTTGGCAGGGGGCGCGGGAGACCCAGTACTTC. It codes for CASSIDLWQGARETQYF.

V is TRBV10-1 and J is TRBJ2-7, with TRBD1 matching 9 bases. This CDR3 has 15 amino acids. V was clipped by 6 bases and J by 5 bases; unmatched bases: 11. Germline CDR1 is WNHNN and CDR2 is SYGVQD (reference sequence). The CDR3 sequence: CASSRHRDRVNEQYF. In nucleotides, the CDR3 is TGCGCCAGCAGCAGACACCGGGACAGGGTCAACGAGCAGTACTTC.

The V call is TRBV30, the J call TRBJ1-5, with D perhaps matching TRBD1 (5 bases). Trimming pared 0 bases from V and 7 bases from J, leaving 13 bases between. Per the germline V gene, CDR1 is GTSNPN and CDR2 is SVGIG (reference sequence). The CDR3 has 14 residues. CDR3 sequence (DNA): TGTGCCTGGAGTGTACTAGGGAGGGGACAGCCCCAGCATTTT. It specifies CAWSVLGRGQPQHF. The whole variable domain, filled in from reference TRBV30 and TRBJ1-5, reads SQTIHQWPATLVQPVGSPLSLECTVEGTSNPNLYWYRQAAGRGLQLLFYSVGIGQISSEVPQNLSASRPQDRQFILSSKKLLLSDSGFYLCAWSVLGRGQPQHFGDGTRLSIL.

The CDR3 loop reads CASSPWGTSAANTGELFF. The CDR3 nucleotides are TGCGCCAGCAGCCCGTGGGGGACTAGTGCGGCGAACACCGGGGAGCTGTTTTTT. The chain uses TRBV5-1 and TRBJ2-2; 8 bases agree with TRBD2. The CDR3 consists of 18 residues. After removal of 4 bases from V and 0 bases from J, the junction contained 11 bases not matched to a gene. Germline CDR1 reads SGHRS; CDR2 reads YFSETQ.

V gene TRBV7-3 combines with J gene TRBJ2-1; weak D call: TRBD2 (5 bases). The CDR3 contains 16 residues. CDR1 and CDR2 from the germline V gene are SGHTA and FQGTGA. V was shortened by 0 bases and J by 0 bases, with 9 bases between the two germline ends. CDR3 region: CASSLTGATSYNEQFF. CDR3 in DNA: TGTGCCAGCAGCTTAACGGGAGCTACCTCCTACAATGAGCAGTTCTTC.

J is TRBJ2-3 and V is TRBV11-1, with D perhaps TRBD2 (6 bases). With 5 bases removed from V and 5 bases from J, the gap between germline ends came to 17 bases. Germline CDR1 is SGHAT and CDR2 is FQDESV (reference sequence). There are 15 residues in the CDR3. DNA for the CDR3: TGTGCCAGCAGCGACTACACGCAAGCGGGAGATACGCAGTATTTT. Its protein product is CASSDYTQAGDTQYF.